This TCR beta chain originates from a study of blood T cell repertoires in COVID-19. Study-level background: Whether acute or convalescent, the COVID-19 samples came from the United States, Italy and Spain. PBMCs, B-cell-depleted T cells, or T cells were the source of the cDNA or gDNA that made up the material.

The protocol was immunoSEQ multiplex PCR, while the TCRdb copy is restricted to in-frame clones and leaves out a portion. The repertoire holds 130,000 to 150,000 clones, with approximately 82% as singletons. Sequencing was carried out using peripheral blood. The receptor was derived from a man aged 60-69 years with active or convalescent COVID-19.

CDR3 sequence reads: CASSEVGSTDTQYF. The CDR3 DNA follows: TGTGCCAGCAGTGAAGTTGGCAGCACAGATACGCAGTATTTT. The genes are TRBV2 and TRBJ2-3; D is unresolved. Deletions cut 1 base from V and 0 bases from J, with 5 bases between. Germline loops: CDR1 SNHLY, CDR2 FYNNEI. The CDR3 runs to 14 residues.